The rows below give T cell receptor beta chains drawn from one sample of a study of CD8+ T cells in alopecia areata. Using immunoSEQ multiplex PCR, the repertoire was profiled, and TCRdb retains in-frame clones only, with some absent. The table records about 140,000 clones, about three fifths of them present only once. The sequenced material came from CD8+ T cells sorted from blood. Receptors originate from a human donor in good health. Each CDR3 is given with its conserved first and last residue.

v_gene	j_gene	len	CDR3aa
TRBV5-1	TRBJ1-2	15	CASSLVPHPGGGYTF
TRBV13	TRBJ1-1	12	CASSLGSTEAFF
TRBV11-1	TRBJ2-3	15	CASKSLAVSTDTQYF
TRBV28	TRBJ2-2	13	CASSLRRAGELFF
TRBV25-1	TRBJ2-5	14	CASSEWAYQETQYF
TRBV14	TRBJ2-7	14	CASSQVSGQGEQYF
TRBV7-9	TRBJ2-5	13	CASRLQGVETQYF
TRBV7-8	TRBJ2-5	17	CASSHDSAREWQETQYF
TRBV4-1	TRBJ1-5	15	CASSQDRDRNQPQHF
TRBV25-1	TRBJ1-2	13	CASSEGGLGGYTF
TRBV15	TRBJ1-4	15	CATSRVLRDDEKLFF
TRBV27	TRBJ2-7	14	CASSFRDGFYEQYF
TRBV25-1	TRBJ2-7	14	CASSLTGSSYEQYF